This T cell receptor (beta chain) appears in the sequencing data of a study of B cell selection in AIRE deficiency. Regarding the study as a whole: Tconv and Treg cells from AIRE-deficient patients resembled healthy donors in TCRBV usage, CDR3 length and diversity.

Regulatory T cells were sorted as CD4+CD25hiCD127low/negative. Data came from immunoSEQ multiplex PCR; TCRdb stores just in-frame clones and leaves some out. This sample yields 12,000 to 15,000 clones, of which around 93% are seen a single time; about 0.95% belongs to the top ten. Notes on this clone: Its matching antigen is unknown.

Trimming took 0 bases from V and 5 from J, leaving 2 bases between them. Germline CDR1 is SGHRS and CDR2 is YFSETQ. The CDR3 length is 11 residues. The chain carries TRBV5-1 and TRBJ2-5; unclear D gene. The TCR comes from a human donor with AIRE deficiency. Sequencing input: Tregs sorted from PBMCs. The CDR3 DNA is TGCGCCAGCAGCTTGGATGAGACCCAGTACTTC. The encoded protein is CASSLDETQYF.